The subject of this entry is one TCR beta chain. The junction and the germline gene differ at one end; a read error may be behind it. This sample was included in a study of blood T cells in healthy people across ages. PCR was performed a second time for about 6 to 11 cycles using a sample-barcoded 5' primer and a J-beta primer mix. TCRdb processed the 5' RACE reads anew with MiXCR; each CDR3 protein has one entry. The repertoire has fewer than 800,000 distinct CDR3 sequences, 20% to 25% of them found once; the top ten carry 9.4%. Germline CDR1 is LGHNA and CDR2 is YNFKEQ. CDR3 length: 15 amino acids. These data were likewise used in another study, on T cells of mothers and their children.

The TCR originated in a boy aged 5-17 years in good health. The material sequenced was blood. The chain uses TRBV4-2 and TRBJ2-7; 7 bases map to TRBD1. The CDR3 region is CTSSQRTGSSYEQYF. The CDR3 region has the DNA TGTACCAGCAGCCAAAGGACAGGAAGCTCCTACGAGCAGTACTTC.